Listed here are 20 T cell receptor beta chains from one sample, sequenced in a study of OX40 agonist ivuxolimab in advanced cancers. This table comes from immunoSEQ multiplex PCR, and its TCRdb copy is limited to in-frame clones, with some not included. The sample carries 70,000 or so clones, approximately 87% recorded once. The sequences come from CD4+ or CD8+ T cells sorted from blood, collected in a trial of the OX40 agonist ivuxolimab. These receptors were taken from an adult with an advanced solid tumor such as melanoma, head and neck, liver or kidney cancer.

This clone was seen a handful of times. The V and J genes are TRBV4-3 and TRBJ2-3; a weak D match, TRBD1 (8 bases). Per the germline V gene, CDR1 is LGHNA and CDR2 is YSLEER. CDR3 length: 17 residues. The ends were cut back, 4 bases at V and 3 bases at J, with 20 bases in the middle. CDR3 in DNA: TGCGCCAGCAGCCTAAGGACAGGGCGGGGGAATACAGATACGCAGTATTTT. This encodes CASSLRTGRGNTDTQYF.

The DNA for the CDR3 is TGTGCCAGCAGCATGCGGAGATCTGGGGGCTACACCTTC. Amino acids: CASSMRRSGGYTF. The rearrangement joins TRBV7-2 to TRBJ1-2; D call uncertain. Trimming removed 5 bases from V and 8 bases from J, with 15 bases in between. Germline CDR1 and CDR2: SGHTA and FQGNSA. This CDR3 spans 13 amino acids.

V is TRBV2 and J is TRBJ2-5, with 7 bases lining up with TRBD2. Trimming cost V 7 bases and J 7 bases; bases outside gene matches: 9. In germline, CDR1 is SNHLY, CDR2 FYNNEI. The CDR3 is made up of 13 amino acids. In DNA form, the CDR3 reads TGTGCCAGCACGAGCGAACGCGGGGGGACCCAGTACTTC. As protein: CASTSERGGTQYF.

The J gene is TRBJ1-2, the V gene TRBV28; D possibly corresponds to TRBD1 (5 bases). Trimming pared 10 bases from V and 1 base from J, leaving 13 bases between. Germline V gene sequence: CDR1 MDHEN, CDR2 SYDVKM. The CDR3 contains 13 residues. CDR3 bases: TGTGCCACCGAAGACAGAGTTAACTATGGCTACACCTTC. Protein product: CATEDRVNYGYTF.

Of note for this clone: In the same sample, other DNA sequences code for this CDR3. CDR3 bases: TGTGCCAGCAGTTATTTACAGGGGAACTATGGCTACACCTTC. Residues: CASSYLQGNYGYTF. This chain uses TRBV6-5 with TRBJ1-2; 7 bases fit TRBD1. Germline V gene data show CDR1 as MNHEY and CDR2 as SVGAGI. The CDR3 covers 14 residues. After removal of 3 bases from V and 2 bases from J, the junction contained 3 bases not matched to a gene.

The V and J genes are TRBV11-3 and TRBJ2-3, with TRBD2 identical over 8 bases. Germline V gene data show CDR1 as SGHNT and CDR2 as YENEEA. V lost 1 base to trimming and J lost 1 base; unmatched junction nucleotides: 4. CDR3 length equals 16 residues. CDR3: CASSLAAGGGTDTQYF. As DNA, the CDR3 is TGTGCCAGCAGCTTAGCGGCGGGAGGCGGCACAGATACGCAGTATTTT.

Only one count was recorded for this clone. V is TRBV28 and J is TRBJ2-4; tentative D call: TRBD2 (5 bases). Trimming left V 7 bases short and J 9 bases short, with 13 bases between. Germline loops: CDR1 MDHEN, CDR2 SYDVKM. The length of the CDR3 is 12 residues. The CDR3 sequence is CASTAGLTIQYF. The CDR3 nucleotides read TGTGCCAGCACGGCGGGTCTAACCATTCAGTACTTC.

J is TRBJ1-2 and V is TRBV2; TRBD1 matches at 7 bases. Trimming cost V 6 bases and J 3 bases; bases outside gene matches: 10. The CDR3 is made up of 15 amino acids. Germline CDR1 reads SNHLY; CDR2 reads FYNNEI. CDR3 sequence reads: CASSLLGQRDYGYTF. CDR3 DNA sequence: TGTGCCAGCAGCCTTTTGGGACAGAGAGACTATGGCTACACCTTC.

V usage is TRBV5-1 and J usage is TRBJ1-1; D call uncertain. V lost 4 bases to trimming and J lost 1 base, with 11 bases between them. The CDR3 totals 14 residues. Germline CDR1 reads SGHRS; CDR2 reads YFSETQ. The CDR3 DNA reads TGCGCCAGCAGCCTACTCGATGGGAACACTGAAGCTTTCTTT. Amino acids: CASSLLDGNTEAFF.

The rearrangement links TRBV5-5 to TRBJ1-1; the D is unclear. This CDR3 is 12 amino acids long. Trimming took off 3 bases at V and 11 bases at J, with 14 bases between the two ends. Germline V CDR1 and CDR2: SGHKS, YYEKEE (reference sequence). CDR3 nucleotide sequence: TGTGCCAGCAGCTCGGACGCAGCGGGGGCTTTCTTT. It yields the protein CASSSDAAGAFF.

CDR3 amino acids: CASSSSQVGQETQYF. The CDR3 DNA is TGTGCCAGCAGCTCCAGCCAGGTGGGCCAAGAGACCCAGTACTTC. The chain links TRBV7-9 to TRBJ2-5; no clear D. The V gene lost 4 bases and the J gene lost 1 base, with 13 bases spanning the gap. CDR1 is SEHNR and CDR2 is FQNEAQ in the germline V gene (reference sequence). This CDR3 region has 15 residues.

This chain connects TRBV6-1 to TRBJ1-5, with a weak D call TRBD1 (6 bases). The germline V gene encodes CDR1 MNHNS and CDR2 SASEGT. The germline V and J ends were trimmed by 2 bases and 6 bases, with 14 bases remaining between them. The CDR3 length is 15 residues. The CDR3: CASSETGTSFQPQHF. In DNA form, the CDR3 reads TGTGCCAGCAGTGAAACAGGGACTAGTTTTCAGCCCCAGCATTTT.

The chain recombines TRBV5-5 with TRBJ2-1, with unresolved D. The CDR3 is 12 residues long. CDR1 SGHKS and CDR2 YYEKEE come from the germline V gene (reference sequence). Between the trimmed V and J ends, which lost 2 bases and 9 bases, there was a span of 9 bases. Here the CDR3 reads CASSLALTEQFF. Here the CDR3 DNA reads TGTGCCAGCAGCTTAGCACTAACTGAGCAGTTCTTC. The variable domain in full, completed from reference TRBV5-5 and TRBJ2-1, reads DAGVTQSPTHLIKTRGQQVTLRCSPISGHKSVSWYQQVLGQGPQFIFQYYEKEERGRGNFPDRFSARQFPNYSSELNVNALLLGDSALYLCASSLALTEQFFGPGTRLTVL.

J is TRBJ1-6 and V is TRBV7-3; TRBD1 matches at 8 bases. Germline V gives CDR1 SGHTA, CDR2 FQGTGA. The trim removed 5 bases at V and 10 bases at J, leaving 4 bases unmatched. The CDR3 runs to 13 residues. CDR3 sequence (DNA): TGTGCCAGCAGCCGGGACAGGAAATCACCCCTCCACTTT. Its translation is CASSRDRKSPLHF.

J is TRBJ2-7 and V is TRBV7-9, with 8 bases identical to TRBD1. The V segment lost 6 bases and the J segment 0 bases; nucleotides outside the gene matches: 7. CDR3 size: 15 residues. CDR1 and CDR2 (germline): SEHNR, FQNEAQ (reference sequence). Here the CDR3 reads CASRLKQGGSYEQYF. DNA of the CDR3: TGTGCCAGCAGGTTAAAACAGGGGGGCTCCTACGAGCAGTACTTC.

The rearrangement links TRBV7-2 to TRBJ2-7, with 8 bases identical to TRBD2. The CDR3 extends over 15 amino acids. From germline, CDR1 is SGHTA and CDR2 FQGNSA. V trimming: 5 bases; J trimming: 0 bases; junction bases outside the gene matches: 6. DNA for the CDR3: TGTGCCAGCAGCCCGAGACTAGCGTACTCCTACGAGCAGTACTTC. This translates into CASSPRLAYSYEQYF. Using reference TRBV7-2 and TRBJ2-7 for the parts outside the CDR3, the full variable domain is GAGVSQSPSNKVTEKGKDVELRCDPISGHTALYWYRQSLGQGLEFLIYFQGNSAPDKSGLPSDRFSAERTGGSVSTLTIQRTQQEDSAVYLCASSPRLAYSYEQYFGPGTRLTVT.

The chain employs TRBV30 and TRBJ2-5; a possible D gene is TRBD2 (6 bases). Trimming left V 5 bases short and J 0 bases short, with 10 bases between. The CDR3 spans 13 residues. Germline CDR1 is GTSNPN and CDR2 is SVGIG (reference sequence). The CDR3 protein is CAWARGYQETQYF. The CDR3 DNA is TGTGCCTGGGCACGGGGGTACCAAGAGACCCAGTACTTC.

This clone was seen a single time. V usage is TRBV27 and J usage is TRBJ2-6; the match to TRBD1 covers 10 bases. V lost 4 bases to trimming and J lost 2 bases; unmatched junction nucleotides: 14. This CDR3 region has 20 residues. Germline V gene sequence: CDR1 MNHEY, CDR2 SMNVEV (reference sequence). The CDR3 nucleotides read TGTGCCAGCAGTTCGTACCGGGACAGGGGACTCGGCACTGGGGCCAACGTCCTGACTTTC. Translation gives CASSSYRDRGLGTGANVLTF.

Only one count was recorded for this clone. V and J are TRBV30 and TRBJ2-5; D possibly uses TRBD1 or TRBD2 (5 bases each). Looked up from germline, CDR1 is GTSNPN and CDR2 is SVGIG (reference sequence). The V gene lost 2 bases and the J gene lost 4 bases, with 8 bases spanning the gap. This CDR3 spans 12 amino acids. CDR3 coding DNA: TGTGCCTGGAGTTGGGGGATAGAGACCCAGTACTTC. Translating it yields CAWSWGIETQYF.

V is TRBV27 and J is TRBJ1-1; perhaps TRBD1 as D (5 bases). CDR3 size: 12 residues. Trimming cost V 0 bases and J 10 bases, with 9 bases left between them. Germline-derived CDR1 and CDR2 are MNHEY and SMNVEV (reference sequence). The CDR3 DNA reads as TGTGCCAGCAGTTTATCGGGGGGGAGAGCTTTCTTT. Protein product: CASSLSGGRAFF.